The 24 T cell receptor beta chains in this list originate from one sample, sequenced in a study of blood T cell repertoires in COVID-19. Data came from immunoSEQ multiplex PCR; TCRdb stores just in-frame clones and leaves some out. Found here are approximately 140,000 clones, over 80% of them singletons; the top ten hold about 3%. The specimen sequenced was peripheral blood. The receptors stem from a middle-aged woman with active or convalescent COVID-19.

In DNA form, the CDR3 reads TGTGCCAGCAGCCCCTACGGACAGGCGAAAGAGACCCAGTACTTC. Its protein product is CASSPYGQAKETQYF. The rearrangement joins TRBV3-1 (or the pseudogene TRBV3-2) to TRBJ2-5; 7 bases are shared with TRBD1. The CDR3 runs 15 residues. CDR1 and CDR2 from the germline V gene are LGHDT and YNNKEL (reference sequence). Losses at the gene ends were 4 bases for V and 3 bases for J; bases not matched to a gene: 8.

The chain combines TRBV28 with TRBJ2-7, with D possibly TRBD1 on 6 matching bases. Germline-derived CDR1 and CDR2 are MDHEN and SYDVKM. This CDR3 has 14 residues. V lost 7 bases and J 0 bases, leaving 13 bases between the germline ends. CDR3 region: CASIHREISYEQYF. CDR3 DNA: TGTGCCAGCATCCACAGGGAGATCTCCTACGAGCAGTACTTC.

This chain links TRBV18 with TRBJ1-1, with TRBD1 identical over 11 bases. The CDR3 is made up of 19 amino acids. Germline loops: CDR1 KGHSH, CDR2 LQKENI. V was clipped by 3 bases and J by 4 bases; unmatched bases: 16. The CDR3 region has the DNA TGTGCCAGCTCACCGATCTTCCCGGGACAGGGGGACCCGCGCACTGAAGCTTTCTTT. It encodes CASSPIFPGQGDPRTEAFF.

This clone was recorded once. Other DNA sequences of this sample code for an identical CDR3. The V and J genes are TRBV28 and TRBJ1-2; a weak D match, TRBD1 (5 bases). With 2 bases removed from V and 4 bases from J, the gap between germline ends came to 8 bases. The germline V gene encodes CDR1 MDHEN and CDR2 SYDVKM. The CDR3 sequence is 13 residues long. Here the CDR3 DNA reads TGTGCCAGCAGTTTACGACAGTTCTATGGCTACACCTTC. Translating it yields CASSLRQFYGYTF.

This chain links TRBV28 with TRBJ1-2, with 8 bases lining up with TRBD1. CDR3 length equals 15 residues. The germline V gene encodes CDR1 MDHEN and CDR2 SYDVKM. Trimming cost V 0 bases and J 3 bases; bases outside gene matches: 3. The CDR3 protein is CASSLWPGGDYGYTF. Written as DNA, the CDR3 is TGTGCCAGCAGTTTATGGCCAGGGGGCGACTATGGCTACACCTTC.

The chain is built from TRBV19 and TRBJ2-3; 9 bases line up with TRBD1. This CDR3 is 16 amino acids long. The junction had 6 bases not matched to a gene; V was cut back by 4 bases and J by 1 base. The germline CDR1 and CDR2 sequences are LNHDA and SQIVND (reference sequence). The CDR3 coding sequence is TGTGCCAGTAGTAATCGTCGACAGGGGGGCACAGATACGCAGTATTTT. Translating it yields CASSNRRQGGTDTQYF.

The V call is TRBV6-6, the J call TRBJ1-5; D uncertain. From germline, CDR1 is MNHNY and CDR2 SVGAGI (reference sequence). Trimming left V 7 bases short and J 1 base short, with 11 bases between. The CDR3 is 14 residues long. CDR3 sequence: CASTLAPSNQPQHF. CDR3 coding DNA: TGTGCCAGCACCCTCGCGCCGAGCAATCAGCCCCAGCATTTT.

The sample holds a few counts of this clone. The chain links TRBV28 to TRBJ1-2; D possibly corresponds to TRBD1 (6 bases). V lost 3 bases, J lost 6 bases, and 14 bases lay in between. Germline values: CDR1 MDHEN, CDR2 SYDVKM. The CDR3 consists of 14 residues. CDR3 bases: TGTGCCAGCAGTTTTCTCTTAGGGGGTCATGGCTACACCTTC. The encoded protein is CASSFLLGGHGYTF.

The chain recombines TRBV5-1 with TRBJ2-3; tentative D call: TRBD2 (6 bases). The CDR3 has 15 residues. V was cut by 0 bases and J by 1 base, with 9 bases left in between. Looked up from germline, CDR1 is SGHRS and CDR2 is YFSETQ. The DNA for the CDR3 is TGCGCCAGCAGCTTGGGGCCGGGAGGCACAGATACGCAGTATTTT. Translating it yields CASSLGPGGTDTQYF. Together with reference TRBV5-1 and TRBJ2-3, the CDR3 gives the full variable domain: KAGVTQTPRYLIKTRGQQVTLSCSPISGHRSVSWYQQTPGQGLQFLFEYFSETQRNKGNFPGRFSGRQFSNSRSEMNVSTLELGDSALYLCASSLGPGGTDTQYFGPGTRLTVL.

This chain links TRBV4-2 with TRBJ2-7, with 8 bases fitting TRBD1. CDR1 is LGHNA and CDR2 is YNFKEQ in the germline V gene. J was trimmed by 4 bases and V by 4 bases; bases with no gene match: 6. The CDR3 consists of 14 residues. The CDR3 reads CASSPGTGAYEQYF. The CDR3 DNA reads TGTGCCAGCAGCCCCGGGACAGGAGCTTACGAGCAGTACTTC.

DNA of the CDR3: TGTGCCGCTACGGGGGGTAACACCGGGGAGCTGTTTTTT. This translates into CAATGGNTGELFF. This sequence joins TRBV10-3 and TRBJ2-2, with 7 nucleotides matching TRBD2. CDR1 is ENHRY, CDR2 SYGVKD, per germline. There are 13 residues in the CDR3. V trimming: 11 bases; J trimming: 2 bases; junction bases outside the gene matches: 5.

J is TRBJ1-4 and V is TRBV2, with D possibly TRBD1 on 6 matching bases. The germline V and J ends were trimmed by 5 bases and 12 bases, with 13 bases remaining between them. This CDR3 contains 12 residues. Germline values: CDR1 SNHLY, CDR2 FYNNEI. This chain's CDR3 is CASSTTGLELFF. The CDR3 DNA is TGTGCCAGCAGTACAACAGGGCTAGAACTGTTTTTT.

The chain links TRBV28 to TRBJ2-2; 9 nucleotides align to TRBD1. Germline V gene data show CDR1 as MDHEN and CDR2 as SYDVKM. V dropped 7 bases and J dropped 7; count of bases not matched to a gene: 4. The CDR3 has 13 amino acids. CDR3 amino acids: CASTTGGVGELFF. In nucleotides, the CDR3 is TGTGCCAGCACTACAGGGGGCGTCGGGGAGCTGTTTTTT.

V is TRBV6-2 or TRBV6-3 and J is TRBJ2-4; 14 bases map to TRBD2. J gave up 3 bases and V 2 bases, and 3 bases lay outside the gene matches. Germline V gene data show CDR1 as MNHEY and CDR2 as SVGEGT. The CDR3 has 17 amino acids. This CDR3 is CASSYGGLAGVKNIQYF. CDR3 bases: TGTGCCAGCAGTTACGGGGGACTAGCGGGAGTCAAAAACATTCAGTACTTC.

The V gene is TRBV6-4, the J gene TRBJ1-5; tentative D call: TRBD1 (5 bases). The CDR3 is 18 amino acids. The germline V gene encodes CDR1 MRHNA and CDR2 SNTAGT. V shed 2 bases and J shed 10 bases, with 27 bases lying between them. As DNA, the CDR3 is TGTGCCAGCAGTGACCCCCCCCCGGGCAGTGGGGCTATCCGACCCCAGCATTTT. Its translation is CASSDPPPGSGAIRPQHF.

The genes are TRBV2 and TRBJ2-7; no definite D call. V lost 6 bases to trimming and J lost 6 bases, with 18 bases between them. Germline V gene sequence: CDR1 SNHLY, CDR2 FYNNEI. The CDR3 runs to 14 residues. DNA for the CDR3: TGTGCCAGCAGCTTAATTTACCGCCCCGGCGAGCAGTACTTC. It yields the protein CASSLIYRPGEQYF.

The CDR3 DNA is TGTGCCAGCTCACCGAGGGACAGGGCTCGGGACACTGAAGCTTTCTTT. Its protein product is CASSPRDRARDTEAFF. The J gene is TRBJ1-1, the V gene TRBV18, with 9 bases aligning to TRBD1. This CDR3 contains 16 residues. V gave up 3 bases and J gave up 3 bases; unmatched junction bases: 8. Germline V gene data show CDR1 as KGHSH and CDR2 as LQKENI.

CDR3 amino acids: CASSFSRGSTDTQYF. The CDR3 DNA sequence: TGTGCCAGCAGTTTCAGCAGGGGGAGCACAGATACGCAGTATTTT. V and J are TRBV6-2 or TRBV6-3 and TRBJ2-3; 7 nucleotides line up with TRBD1. This CDR3 has 15 residues. J gave up 0 bases and V 4 bases, and 4 bases lay outside the gene matches. Germline CDR1 is MNHEY and CDR2 is SVGEGT.

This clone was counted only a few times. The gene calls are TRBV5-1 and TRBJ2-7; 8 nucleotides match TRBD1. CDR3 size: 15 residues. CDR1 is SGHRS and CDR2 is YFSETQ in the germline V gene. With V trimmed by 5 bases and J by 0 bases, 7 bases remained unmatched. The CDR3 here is CASSLTGESSYEQYF. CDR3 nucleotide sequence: TGCGCCAGCAGTCTGACAGGGGAGAGCTCCTACGAGCAGTACTTC.

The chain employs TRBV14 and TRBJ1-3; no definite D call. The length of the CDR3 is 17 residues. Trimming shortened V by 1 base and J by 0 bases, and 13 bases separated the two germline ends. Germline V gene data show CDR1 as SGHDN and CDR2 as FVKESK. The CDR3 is CASSQGSRVHSGNTIYF. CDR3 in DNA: TGTGCCAGCAGCCAAGGAAGTCGAGTCCACTCTGGAAACACCATATATTTT.

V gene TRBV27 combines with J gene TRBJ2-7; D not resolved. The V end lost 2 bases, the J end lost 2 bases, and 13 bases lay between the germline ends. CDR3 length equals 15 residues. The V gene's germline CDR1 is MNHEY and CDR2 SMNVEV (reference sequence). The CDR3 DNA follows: TGTGCCAGCAGTTTACCGCGGTTTCGGGCCTACGAGCAGTACTTC. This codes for CASSLPRFRAYEQYF.

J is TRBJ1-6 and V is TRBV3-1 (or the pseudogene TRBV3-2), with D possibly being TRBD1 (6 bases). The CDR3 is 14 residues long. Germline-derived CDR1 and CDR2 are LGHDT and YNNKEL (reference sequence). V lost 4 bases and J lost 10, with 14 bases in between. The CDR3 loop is CASSPRGAGSPLHF. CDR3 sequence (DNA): TGTGCCAGCAGCCCGCGGGGGGCGGGGTCACCCCTCCACTTT.

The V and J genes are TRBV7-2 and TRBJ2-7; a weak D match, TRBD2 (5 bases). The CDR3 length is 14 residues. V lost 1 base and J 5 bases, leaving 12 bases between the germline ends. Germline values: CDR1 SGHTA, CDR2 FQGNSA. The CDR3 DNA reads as TGTGCCAGCAGCTTAGGAGGGCCCGGAAACGAGCAGTACTTC. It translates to CASSLGGPGNEQYF. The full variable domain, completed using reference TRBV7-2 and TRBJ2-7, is GAGVSQSPSNKVTEKGKDVELRCDPISGHTALYWYRQSLGQGLEFLIYFQGNSAPDKSGLPSDRFSAERTGGSVSTLTIQRTQQEDSAVYLCASSLGGPGNEQYFGPGTRLTVT.

The CDR3 coding sequence is TGTGCCAGCAGCTTACTCGCCCAGGGGAACACTGAAGCTTTCTTT. As protein: CASSLLAQGNTEAFF. The J gene is TRBJ1-1, the V gene TRBV7-9, with D perhaps TRBD1 (5 bases). V lost 2 bases and J 1 base, leaving 11 bases between the germline ends. CDR1 is SEHNR and CDR2 is FQNEAQ in the germline V gene (reference sequence). The CDR3 totals 15 residues.